A selection of T cell receptor beta chains follows, all from one sample in a study of OX40 agonist ivuxolimab in advanced cancers. The method was immunoSEQ multiplex PCR; TCRdb's version includes in-frame clones alone and lacks a portion of them. Of about 84,000 clones in the sample, nearly 95% were seen once. Sequenced material: CD4+ or CD8+ T cells sorted from blood, taken in a trial of the OX40 agonist ivuxolimab. The receptors derive from an adult with an advanced solid tumor such as melanoma, head and neck, liver or kidney cancer. The CDR3 runs from the conserved cysteine through the conserved F or W. D genes are given only for firm matches. The size of a clone is reported for some rows only, either as once, few or many, or as a class for expanded clones.

TRBV28	-	TRBJ1-4	-	CASSPLGTGTTNEKLFF	TGTGCCAGCAGTCCTTTAGGGACGGGAACAACTAATGAAAAACTGTTTTTT
TRBV7-2	-	TRBJ2-7	TRBD2	CASSSPTSGANGLSYEQYF	TGTGCCAGCAGCTCTCCGACTAGCGGGGCAAATGGCCTCTCCTACGAGCAGTACTTC
TRBV6-5	-	TRBJ1-2	-	CASSYSSQALPSSYTF	TGTGCCAGCAGTTACTCGTCCCAGGCTCTGCCCTCGAGCTACACCTTC
TRBV7-8	-	TRBJ2-7	-	CASSFGNYEQYF	TGTGCCAGCAGCTTCGGGAACTACGAGCAGTACTTC
TRBV9	-	TRBJ2-7	-	CASSPITSNSPYEQYF	TGTGCCAGCAGCCCTATAACTAGCAATTCTCCCTACGAGCAGTACTTC
TRBV5-6	-	TRBJ2-4	-	CASSSGLAKNIQYF	TGTGCCAGCAGCTCGGGCCTAGCCAAAAACATTCAGTACTTC
TRBV29-1	once	TRBJ2-7	-	CSVGAGVTYEQYF	TGCAGCGTTGGCGCAGGGGTAACCTACGAGCAGTACTTC
TRBV4-3	-	TRBJ1-5	-	CASSQDNPGRGNQPQHF	TGCGCCAGCAGCCAAGATAACCCGGGCAGGGGAAATCAGCCCCAGCATTTT
TRBV19	-	TRBJ1-5	TRBD1	CASSTGQPNQPQHF	TGTGCCAGTAGTACGGGACAGCCAAATCAGCCCCAGCATTTT
TRBV9	once	TRBJ2-7	-	CASSATPGAGYEQYF	TGTGCCAGCAGCGCCACCCCCGGGGCTGGCTACGAGCAGTACTTC
TRBV18	-	TRBJ2-3	TRBD2	CASSFDSGFSTDTQYF	TGTGCCAGCTCTTTCGATAGCGGGTTTAGCACAGATACGCAGTATTTT
TRBV5-6	-	TRBJ2-7	TRBD2	CASSYGTSEIYEQYF	TGTGCCAGCAGCTACGGGACTAGCGAAATCTACGAGCAGTACTTC
TRBV9	-	TRBJ2-1	TRBD2	CASSASAGEDNEQFF	TGTGCCAGCAGCGCCTCAGCGGGAGAGGACAATGAGCAGTTCTTC
TRBV5-1	-	TRBJ2-2	TRBD2	CASSLGSPGLAGNPEWTGELFF	TGCGCCAGCAGCTTGGGGAGTCCGGGACTAGCGGGAAACCCCGAGTGGACCGGGGAGCTGTTTTTT
TRBV7-9	-	TRBJ1-5	-	CASSLGAGAKQPQHF	TGTGCCAGCAGCTTAGGGGCAGGGGCGAAGCAGCCCCAGCATTTT
TRBV15	once	TRBJ2-3	TRBD1	CATNRGQGSTDTQYF	TGTGCCACCAACCGGGGACAGGGGAGCACAGATACGCAGTATTTT
TRBV5-4	-	TRBJ1-1	-	CASSLADTMNTEAFF	TGTGCCAGCAGCTTGGCAGACACAATGAACACTGAAGCTTTCTTT
TRBV7-9	-	TRBJ2-3	-	CASSFAGAGDTDTQYF	TGTGCCAGCAGCTTCGCCGGGGCCGGGGACACAGATACGCAGTATTTT
TRBV27	-	TRBJ2-6	-	CASSLISGAGANVLTF	TGTGCCAGCAGTTTAATCAGTGGGGCTGGGGCCAACGTCCTGACTTTC
TRBV2	-	TRBJ1-2	TRBD1	CASRDARGLGGYTF	TGTGCCAGCAGGGACGCCAGGGGGCTCGGCGGCTACACCTTC
TRBV28	-	TRBJ1-6	-	CASSMTGDSYNSPLHF	TGTGCCAGCAGTATGACAGGCGATTCCTATAATTCACCCCTCCACTTT
TRBV5-1	once	TRBJ2-3	TRBD2	CASSGRTSGSTDTQYF	TGCGCCAGCAGCGGAAGGACTAGCGGGAGCACAGATACGCAGTATTTT
TRBV7-9	-	TRBJ2-3	-	CTTGVGTDTQYF	TGTACCACCGGGGTCGGAACAGATACGCAGTATTTT
TRBV6-5	-	TRBJ2-7	-	CASSGDTSYEQYF	TGTGCCAGCAGTGGGGACACTTCCTACGAGCAGTACTTC
TRBV7-6	-	TRBJ2-2	TRBD1	CASSSWWGQGPTGELFF	TGTGCCAGCAGCTCTTGGTGGGGACAGGGACCCACCGGGGAGCTGTTTTTT
TRBV25-1	once	TRBJ2-3	-	CASSDPLADGTDTQYF	TGTGCCAGCAGTGACCCTCTGGCGGATGGCACAGATACGCAGTATTTT
TRBV7-2	once	TRBJ2-1	-	CASSLVSGQDNEQFF	TGTGCCAGCAGCTTAGTGTCGGGCCAAGACAATGAGCAGTTCTTC
TRBV4-2	-	TRBJ2-3	-	CASSQDTDIPFVLNTDTQYF	TGTGCCAGCAGCCAAGATACCGACATTCCCTTCGTCCTCAACACAGATACGCAGTATTTT
TRBV28	-	TRBJ1-1	-	CASRDAGVRNTEAFF	TGTGCCAGCAGGGACGCAGGGGTAAGGAACACTGAAGCTTTCTTT
TRBV4-2	-	TRBJ1-2	-	CASSQREEGGYTF	TGTGCCAGCAGCCAAAGGGAGGAGGGTGGCTACACCTTC
TRBV4-3	-	TRBJ2-7	TRBD2	CASSQGTSGTNEQYF	TGCGCCAGCAGCCAAGGGACTAGCGGGACGAACGAGCAGTACTTC
TRBV15	-	TRBJ2-1	-	CATSLLGGTYNEQFF	TGTGCCACCAGCCTACTGGGGGGAACCTACAATGAGCAGTTCTTC
TRBV28	-	TRBJ2-7	-	CASSFSGSAYEQYF	TGTGCCAGCAGTTTTTCGGGCTCGGCCTACGAGCAGTACTTC
TRBV28	-	TRBJ2-4	-	CASSLLSLSAKNIQYF	TGTGCCAGCAGTTTACTCTCTCTCTCAGCCAAAAACATTCAGTACTTC
TRBV6-5	-	TRBJ2-6	-	CASSYQGTGANVLTF	TGTGCCAGCAGTTACCAGGGGACTGGGGCCAACGTCCTGACTTTC
TRBV5-4	-	TRBJ1-1	-	CASSSGVQYTEAFF	TGTGCCAGCAGCTCCGGGGTACAGTACACTGAAGCTTTCTTT
TRBV7-9	-	TRBJ2-7	-	CASSQASGLYEQYF	TGTGCCAGCAGCCAGGCGTCAGGCCTCTACGAGCAGTACTTC
TRBV27	-	TRBJ2-7	TRBD1	CASSLWAGGSYEQYF	TGTGCCAGCAGTTTATGGGCAGGGGGATCCTACGAGCAGTACTTC
TRBV19	-	TRBJ1-2	-	CASSIGAVTNYGYTF	TGTGCCAGTAGTATAGGGGCGGTAACTAACTATGGCTACACCTTC
TRBV4-1	-	TRBJ2-1	TRBD2	CASRREGSYNEQFF	TGCGCCAGCAGGAGGGAGGGCAGTTACAATGAGCAGTTCTTC
TRBV6-5	once	TRBJ2-3	-	CASSNSAGGDTQYF	TGTGCCAGCAGCAATTCAGCTGGTGGAGATACGCAGTATTTT
TRBV19	-	TRBJ2-7	TRBD1	CASSIGAGGYEQYF	TGTGCCAGTAGTATCGGGGCAGGGGGCTACGAGCAGTACTTC
TRBV7-2	-	TRBJ2-7	-	CASFGEGEYEQYF	TGTGCCAGCTTCGGGGAGGGGGAGTACGAGCAGTACTTC
TRBV27	-	TRBJ2-7	TRBD1	CASRAGTGLSYEQYF	TGTGCCAGCAGAGCCGGGACAGGCCTCTCCTACGAGCAGTACTTC
TRBV7-6	-	TRBJ2-3	TRBD2	CASSRGVAGGPLVDTQYF	TGTGCCAGCAGCCGGGGGGTAGCGGGAGGGCCGTTGGTAGATACGCAGTATTTT
TRBV9	-	TRBJ2-3	-	CASSVGQATDTQYF	TGTGCCAGCAGCGTAGGACAGGCCACAGATACGCAGTATTTT
TRBV9	-	TRBJ1-1	-	CASSAVQVDEAFF	TGTGCCAGCAGCGCCGTACAGGTTGACGAAGCTTTCTTT
TRBV7-6	-	TRBJ1-2	-	CASSLTYGRAEYGYTF	TGTGCCAGCAGCTTGACATACGGCAGGGCGGAGTATGGCTACACCTTC
TRBV6-5	-	TRBJ2-7	-	CASSYGNSYEQYF	TGTGCCAGCAGTTACGGCAACTCCTACGAGCAGTACTTC
TRBV5-6	-	TRBJ2-1	-	CASSLRRRPYNEQFF	TGTGCCAGCAGCTTACGGCGACGCCCATACAATGAGCAGTTCTTC
TRBV9	-	TRBJ2-4	TRBD2	CASSAAGTSGNIQYF	TGTGCCAGCAGCGCAGCCGGGACTAGCGGAAACATTCAGTACTTC
TRBV28	-	TRBJ1-5	-	CASSRPGWPQPQHF	TGTGCCAGCAGTCGACCAGGGTGGCCTCAGCCCCAGCATTTT
TRBV6-5	-	TRBJ2-7	TRBD1	CASSPGQGVYF	TGTGCCAGCAGTCCGGGACAGGGTGTTTACTTC
TRBV7-9	once	TRBJ2-5	-	CASSPLGSGQSETQYF	TGTGCCAGCAGCCCCCTAGGGTCGGGACAATCGGAGACCCAGTACTTC
TRBV4-1	-	TRBJ2-7	TRBD2	CASSQGTSGLSYEQYF	TGCGCCAGCAGCCAAGGGACTAGCGGCCTCTCCTACGAGCAGTACTTC
TRBV10-2	-	TRBJ1-4	-	CASSESQGKVHEKLFF	TGCGCCAGCAGTGAGTCTCAGGGCAAGGTGCATGAAAAACTGTTTTTT
TRBV4-1	-	TRBJ1-2	TRBD1	CASSQDLTGTDYGYTF	TGCGCCAGCAGCCAAGATCTGACAGGGACGGACTATGGCTACACCTTC